This T cell receptor beta chain came from a study of T cell responses to AZD1222 COVID-19 vaccine. Worth noting for this clone: What it recognizes is unknown.

Profiled with immunoSEQ multiplex PCR; TCRdb holds only in-frame clones, not every one. The table lists some 110,000 clones, about 88% of them singletons, with 3.5% in the top ten. General study findings and limits: The peak T cell response came first, and repertoires were sampled only after it. Clonal diversity was possibly underestimated; the donors were predominantly white British and more often female.

Second-dose recipients at about 4 or about 12 weeks were treated as one pooled group. The CDR3 totals 12 residues. Germline V lookup: CDR1 MNHEY, CDR2 SMNVEV (reference sequence). V lost 3 bases and J lost 7, with 6 bases in between. This specimen consisted of peripheral blood, obtained 28 days after the second AZD1222 dose. V gene TRBV27 combines with J gene TRBJ2-2, with a tentative D call TRBD2 (5 bases). This TCR was sampled from an adult who received the AZD1222 COVID-19 vaccine. This chain's CDR3 is CASSFAGGELFF. The DNA for the CDR3 is TGTGCCAGCAGTTTTGCGGGCGGGGAGCTGTTTTTT.